The clone carrying this T cell receptor beta chain was recorded a few times. At one end the junction does not follow the germline gene, possibly because of a read error. The CDR3 loop spans 13 amino acids. Looked up from germline, CDR1 is SSHAT and CDR2 is FNYEAQ (reference sequence). This record comes from a study of blood T cells in healthy people across ages. Next came a second PCR, run for about 7 to 12 cycles, which used a sample-barcoded 5' primer along with a J-beta primer mix. Via MiXCR, TCRdb re-called the 5' RACE reads, giving one row per CDR3 protein. The sample has around 1,000,000 distinct CDR3 sequences; about 23% are singletons. Another study also made use of these data, one on T cells of mothers and their children. Per that study: The second PCR's M1S primer added sample barcodes and 2-4 random nucleotides. Unrelated mother-child pairs always had slightly, but never significantly, lower normalized overlap than related pairs.

The rearrangement links TRBV7-7 to TRBJ2-1; TRBD1 agrees at 9 bases. The receptor was isolated from a girl between 2 and 10 years old in good health. The sequencing sample was made of blood. CDR3: CASSGGTGHEQFF. The CDR3 bases are TGTGCTAGCAGCGGCGGGACAGGGCATGAGCAGTTCTTC.